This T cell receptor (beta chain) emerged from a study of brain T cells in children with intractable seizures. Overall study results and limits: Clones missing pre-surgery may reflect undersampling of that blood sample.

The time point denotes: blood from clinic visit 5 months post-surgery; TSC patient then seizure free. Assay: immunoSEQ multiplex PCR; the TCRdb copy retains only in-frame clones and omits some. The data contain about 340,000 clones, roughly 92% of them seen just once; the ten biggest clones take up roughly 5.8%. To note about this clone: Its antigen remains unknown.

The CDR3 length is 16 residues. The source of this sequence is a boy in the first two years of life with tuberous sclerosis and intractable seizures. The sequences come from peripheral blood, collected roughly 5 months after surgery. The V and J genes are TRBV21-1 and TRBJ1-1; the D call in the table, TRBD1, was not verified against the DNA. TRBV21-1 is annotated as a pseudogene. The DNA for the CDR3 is TGTGCCAGCAGCCTCCAATACAGGGGAAGTGGCACTGAAGCTTTCTTT. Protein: CASSLQYRGSGTEAFF.